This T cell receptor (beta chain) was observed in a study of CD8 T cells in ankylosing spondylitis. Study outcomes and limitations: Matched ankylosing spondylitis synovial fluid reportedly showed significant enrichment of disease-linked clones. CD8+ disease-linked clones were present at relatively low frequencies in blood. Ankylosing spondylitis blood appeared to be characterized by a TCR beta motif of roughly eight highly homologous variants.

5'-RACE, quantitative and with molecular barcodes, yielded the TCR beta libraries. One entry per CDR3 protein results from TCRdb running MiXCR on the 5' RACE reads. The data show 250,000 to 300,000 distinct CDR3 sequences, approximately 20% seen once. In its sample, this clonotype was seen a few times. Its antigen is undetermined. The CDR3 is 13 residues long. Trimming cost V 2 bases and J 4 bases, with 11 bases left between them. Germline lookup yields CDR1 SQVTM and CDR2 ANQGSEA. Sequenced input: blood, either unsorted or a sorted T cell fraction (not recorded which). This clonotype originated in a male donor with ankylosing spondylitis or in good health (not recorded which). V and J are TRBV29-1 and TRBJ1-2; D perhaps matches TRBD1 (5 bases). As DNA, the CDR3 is TGCAGCGTTGAATCGGGGGTGGGCTATGGCTACACCTTC. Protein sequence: CSVESGVGYGYTF. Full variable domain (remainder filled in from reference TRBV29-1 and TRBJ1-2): SAVISQKPSRDICQRGTSLTIQCQVDSQVTMMFWYRQQPGQSLTLIATANQGSEATYESGFVIDKFPISRPNLTFSTLTVSNMSPEDSSIYLCSVESGVGYGYTFGSGTRLTVV.